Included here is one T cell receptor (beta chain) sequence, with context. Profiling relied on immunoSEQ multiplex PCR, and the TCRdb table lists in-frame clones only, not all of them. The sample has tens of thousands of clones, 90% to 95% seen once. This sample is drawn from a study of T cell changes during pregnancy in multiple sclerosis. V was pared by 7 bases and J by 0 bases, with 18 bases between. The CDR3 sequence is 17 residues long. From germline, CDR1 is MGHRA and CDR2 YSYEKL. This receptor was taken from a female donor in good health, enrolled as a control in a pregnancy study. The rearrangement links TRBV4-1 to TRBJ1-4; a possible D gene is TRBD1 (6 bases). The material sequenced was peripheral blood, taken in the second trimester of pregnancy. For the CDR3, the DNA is TGCGCCAGCAACCCCGGACAGTCTGGGACAACTAATGAAAAACTGTTTTTT. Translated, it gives CASNPGQSGTTNEKLFF.